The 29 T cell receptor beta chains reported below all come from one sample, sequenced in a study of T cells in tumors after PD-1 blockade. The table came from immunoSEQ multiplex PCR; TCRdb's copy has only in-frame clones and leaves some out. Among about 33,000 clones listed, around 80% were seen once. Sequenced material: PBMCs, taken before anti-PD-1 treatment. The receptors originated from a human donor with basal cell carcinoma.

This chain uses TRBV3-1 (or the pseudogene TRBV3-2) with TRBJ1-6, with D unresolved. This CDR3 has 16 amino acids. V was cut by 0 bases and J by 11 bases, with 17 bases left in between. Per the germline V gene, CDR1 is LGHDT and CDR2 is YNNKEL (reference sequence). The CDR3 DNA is TGTGCCAGCAGCCAAGATGGAGATGTGGGATCGGCACCCCTCCACTTT. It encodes CASSQDGDVGSAPLHF.

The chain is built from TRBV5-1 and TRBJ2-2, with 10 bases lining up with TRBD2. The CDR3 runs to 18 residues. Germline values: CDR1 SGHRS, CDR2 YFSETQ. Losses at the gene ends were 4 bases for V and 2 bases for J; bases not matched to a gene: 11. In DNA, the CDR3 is TGCGCCAGCAGCCAGCGGGGGGGCCAAGCGCTTAACACCGGGGAGCTGTTTTTT. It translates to CASSQRGGQALNTGELFF.

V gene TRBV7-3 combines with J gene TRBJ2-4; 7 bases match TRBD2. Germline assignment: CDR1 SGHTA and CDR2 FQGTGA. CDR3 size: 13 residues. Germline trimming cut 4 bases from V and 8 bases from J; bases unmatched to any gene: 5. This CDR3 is CASSSGGTDIQYF. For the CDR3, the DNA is TGTGCCAGCAGCTCCGGGGGGACGGACATTCAGTACTTC. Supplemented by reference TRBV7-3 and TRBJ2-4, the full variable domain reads GAGVSQTPSNKVTEKGKYVELRCDPISGHTALYWYRQSLGQGPEFLIYFQGTGAADDSGLPNDRFFAVRPEGSVSTLKIQRTERGDSAVYLCASSSGGTDIQYFGAGTRLSVL.

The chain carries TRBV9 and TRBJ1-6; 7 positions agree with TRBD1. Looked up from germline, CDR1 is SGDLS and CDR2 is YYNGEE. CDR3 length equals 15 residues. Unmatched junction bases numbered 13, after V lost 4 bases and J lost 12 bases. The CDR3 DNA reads TGTGCCAGCAGCCCCGGGACAGCTTCTCGTGAACCCCTCCACTTT. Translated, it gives CASSPGTASREPLHF.

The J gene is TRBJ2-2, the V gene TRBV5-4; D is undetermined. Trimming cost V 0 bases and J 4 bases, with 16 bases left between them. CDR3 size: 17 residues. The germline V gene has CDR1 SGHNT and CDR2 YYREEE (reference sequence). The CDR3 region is CASSLDPRPWGTGELFF. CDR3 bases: TGTGCCAGCAGCTTGGACCCTAGACCCTGGGGCACCGGGGAGCTGTTTTTT.

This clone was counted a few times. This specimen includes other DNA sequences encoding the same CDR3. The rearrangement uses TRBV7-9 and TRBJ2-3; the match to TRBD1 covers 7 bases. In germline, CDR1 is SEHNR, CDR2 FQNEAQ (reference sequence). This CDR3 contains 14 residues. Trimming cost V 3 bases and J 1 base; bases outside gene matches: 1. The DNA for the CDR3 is TGTGCCAGCAGCTTGGGGACAGGCACAGATACGCAGTATTTT. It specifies CASSLGTGTDTQYF.

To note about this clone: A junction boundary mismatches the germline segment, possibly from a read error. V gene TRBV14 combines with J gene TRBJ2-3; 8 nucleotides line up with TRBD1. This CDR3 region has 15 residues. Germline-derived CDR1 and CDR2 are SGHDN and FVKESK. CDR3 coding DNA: TGTGCCAGCAGCGAAGACAGGGGAGTTCCAGATACGCAGTATTTT. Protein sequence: CASSEDRGVPDTQYF.

The CDR3 sequence: CASSLTSGRSNIQYF. The CDR3 nucleotides read TGTGCCAGCAGCTTAACTAGCGGGAGGTCAAACATTCAGTACTTC. The gene calls are TRBV7-9 and TRBJ2-4, with 12 bases lining up with TRBD2. This CDR3 spans 15 amino acids. V shed 2 bases, J shed 6 bases, and the junction held 2 bases outside the gene matches. Germline-derived CDR1 and CDR2 are SEHNR and FQNEAQ (reference sequence).

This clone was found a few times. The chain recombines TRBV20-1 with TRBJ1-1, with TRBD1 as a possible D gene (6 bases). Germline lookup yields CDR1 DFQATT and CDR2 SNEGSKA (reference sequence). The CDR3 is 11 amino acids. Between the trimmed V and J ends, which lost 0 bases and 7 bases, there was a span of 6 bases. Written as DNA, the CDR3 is TGCAGTGCTAGAGAGGACAGTGAAGCTTTCTTT. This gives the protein CSAREDSEAFF.

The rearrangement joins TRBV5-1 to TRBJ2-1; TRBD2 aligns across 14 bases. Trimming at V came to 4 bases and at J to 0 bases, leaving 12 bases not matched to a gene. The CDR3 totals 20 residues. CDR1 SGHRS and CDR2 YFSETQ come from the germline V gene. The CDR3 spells CASSLGMGLAGVSSYNEQFF. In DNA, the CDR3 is TGCGCCAGCAGCCTCGGGATGGGACTAGCGGGGGTTAGCTCCTACAATGAGCAGTTCTTC.

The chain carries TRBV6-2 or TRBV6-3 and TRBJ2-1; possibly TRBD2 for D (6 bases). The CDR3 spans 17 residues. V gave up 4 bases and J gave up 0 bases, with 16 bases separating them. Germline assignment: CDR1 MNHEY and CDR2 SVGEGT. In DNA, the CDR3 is TGTGCCAGCAGTTTCGTATTTGGGGGGAGCTCCTACAATGAGCAGTTCTTC. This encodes CASSFVFGGSSYNEQFF.

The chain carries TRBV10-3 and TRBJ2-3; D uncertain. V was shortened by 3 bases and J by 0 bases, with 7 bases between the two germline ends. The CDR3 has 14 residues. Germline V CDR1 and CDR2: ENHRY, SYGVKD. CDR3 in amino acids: CAISEGQSTDTQYF. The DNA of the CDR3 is TGTGCCATCAGTGAAGGGCAGAGCACAGATACGCAGTATTTT.

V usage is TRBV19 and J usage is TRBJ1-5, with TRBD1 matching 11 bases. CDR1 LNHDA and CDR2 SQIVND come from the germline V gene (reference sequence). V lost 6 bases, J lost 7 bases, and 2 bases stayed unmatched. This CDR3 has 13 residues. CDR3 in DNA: TGTGCCAGTAGAGGGACAGGGGGACAGCCCCAGCATTTT. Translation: CASRGTGGQPQHF.

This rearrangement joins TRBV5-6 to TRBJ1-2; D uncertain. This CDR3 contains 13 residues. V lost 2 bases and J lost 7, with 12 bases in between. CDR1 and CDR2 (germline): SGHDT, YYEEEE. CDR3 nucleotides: TGTGCCAGCAGCTTCGAGGCTGACGGTGGCTACACCTTC. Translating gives CASSFEADGGYTF.

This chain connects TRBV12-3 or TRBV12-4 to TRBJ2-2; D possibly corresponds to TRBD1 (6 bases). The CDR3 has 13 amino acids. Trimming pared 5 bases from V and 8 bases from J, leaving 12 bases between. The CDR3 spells CASSLRGQGELFF. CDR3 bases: TGTGCCAGCAGTCTCCGCGGACAGGGGGAGCTGTTTTTT.

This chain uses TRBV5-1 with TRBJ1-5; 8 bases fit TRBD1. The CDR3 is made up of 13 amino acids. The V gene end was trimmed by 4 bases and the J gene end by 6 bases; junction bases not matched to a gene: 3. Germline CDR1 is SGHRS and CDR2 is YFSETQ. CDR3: CASSSGTGQPQHF. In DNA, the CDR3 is TGCGCCAGCAGCAGCGGGACAGGTCAGCCCCAGCATTTT.

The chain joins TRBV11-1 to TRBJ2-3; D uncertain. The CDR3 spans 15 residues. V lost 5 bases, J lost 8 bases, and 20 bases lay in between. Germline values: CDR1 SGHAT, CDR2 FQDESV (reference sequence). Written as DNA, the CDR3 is TGTGCCAGCAGCCCCGAGGTGCGCGGAACTGGTACGCAGTATTTT. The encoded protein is CASSPEVRGTGTQYF.

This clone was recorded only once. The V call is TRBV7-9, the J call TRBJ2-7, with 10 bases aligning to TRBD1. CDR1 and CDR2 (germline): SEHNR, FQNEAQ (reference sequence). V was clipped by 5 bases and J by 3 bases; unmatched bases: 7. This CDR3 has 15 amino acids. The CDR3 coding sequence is TGTGCCAGCAGCCAAAAGGACAGGGGGGGCTACGAGCAGTACTTC. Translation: CASSQKDRGGYEQYF.

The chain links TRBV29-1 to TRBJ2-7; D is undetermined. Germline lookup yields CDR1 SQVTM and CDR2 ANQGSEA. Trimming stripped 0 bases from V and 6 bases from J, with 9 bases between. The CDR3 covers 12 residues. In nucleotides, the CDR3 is TGCAGCGTTGAAGACCCGGGTACCGAGCAGTACTTC. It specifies CSVEDPGTEQYF.

In DNA form, the CDR3 reads TGTGCCAGTAGTATGGGTGGGAGTAGGGATACGCAGTATTTT. Translating it yields CASSMGGSRDTQYF. The genes are TRBV19 and TRBJ2-3; perhaps TRBD2 as D (5 bases). In germline, CDR1 is LNHDA, CDR2 SQIVND (reference sequence). The CDR3 sequence is 14 residues long. With 3 bases removed from V and 6 bases from J, the gap between germline ends came to 13 bases.

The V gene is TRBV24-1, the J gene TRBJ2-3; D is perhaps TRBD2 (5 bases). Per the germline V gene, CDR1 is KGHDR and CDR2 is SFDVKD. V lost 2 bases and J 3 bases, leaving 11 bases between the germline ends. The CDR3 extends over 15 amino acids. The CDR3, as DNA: TGTGCCACCAGTGATTCGCGGACTGTAACAGATACGCAGTATTTT. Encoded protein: CATSDSRTVTDTQYF.

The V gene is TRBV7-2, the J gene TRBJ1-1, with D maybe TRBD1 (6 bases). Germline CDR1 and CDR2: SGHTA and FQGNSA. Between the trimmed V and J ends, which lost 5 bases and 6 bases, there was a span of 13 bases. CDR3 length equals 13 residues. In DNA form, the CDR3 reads TGTGCCAGCAGCCTTGGGACAAACTCTGAAGCTTTCTTT. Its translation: CASSLGTNSEAFF. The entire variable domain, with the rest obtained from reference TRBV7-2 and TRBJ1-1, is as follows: GAGVSQSPSNKVTEKGKDVELRCDPISGHTALYWYRQSLGQGLEFLIYFQGNSAPDKSGLPSDRFSAERTGGSVSTLTIQRTQQEDSAVYLCASSLGTNSEAFFGQGTRLTVV.

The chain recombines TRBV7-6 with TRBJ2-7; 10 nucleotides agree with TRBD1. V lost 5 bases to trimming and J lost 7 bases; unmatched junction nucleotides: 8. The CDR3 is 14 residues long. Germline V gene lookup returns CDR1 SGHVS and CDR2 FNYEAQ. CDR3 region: CASSQRDRGGEQYF. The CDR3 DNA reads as TGTGCCAGCAGCCAACGGGACAGGGGAGGGGAGCAGTACTTC. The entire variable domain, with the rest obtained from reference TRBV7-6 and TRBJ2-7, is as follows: GAGVSQSPRYKVTKRGQDVALRCDPISGHVSLYWYRQALGQGPEFLTYFNYEAQQDKSGLPNDRFSAERPEGSISTLTIQRTEQRDSAMYRCASSQRDRGGEQYFGPGTRLTVT.

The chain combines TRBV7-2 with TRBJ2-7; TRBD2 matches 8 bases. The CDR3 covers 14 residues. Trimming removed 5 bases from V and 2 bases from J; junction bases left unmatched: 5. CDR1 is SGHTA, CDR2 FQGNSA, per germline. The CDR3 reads CASSATSGPYEQYF. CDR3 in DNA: TGTGCCAGCAGCGCTACTAGCGGCCCCTACGAGCAGTACTTC.

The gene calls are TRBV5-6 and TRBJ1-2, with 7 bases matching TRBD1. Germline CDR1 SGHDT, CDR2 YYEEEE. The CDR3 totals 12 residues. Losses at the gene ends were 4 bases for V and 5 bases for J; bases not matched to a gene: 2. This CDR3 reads CASSPGQYGYTF. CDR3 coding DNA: TGTGCCAGCAGCCCGGGACAGTATGGCTACACCTTC.

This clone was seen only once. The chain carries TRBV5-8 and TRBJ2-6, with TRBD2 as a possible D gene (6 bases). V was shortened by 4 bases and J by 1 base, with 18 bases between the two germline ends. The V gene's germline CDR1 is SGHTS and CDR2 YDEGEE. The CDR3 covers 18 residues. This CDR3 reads CASSRIRDSLSGANVLTF. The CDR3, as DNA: TGTGCCAGCAGCCGCATCCGGGACTCCCTATCTGGGGCCAACGTCCTGACTTTC.

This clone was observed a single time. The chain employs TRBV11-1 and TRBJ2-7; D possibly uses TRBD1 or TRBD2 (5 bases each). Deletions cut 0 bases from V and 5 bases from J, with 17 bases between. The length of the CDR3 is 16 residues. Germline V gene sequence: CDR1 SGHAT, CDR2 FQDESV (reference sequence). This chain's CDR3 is CASSLALSAGTHEQYF. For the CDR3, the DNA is TGTGCCAGCAGCTTAGCGTTGTCGGCAGGGACCCACGAGCAGTACTTC.

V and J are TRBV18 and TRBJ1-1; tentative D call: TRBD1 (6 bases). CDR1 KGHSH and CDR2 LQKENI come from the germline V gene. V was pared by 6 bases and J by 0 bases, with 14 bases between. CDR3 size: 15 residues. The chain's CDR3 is CASSGRGGMNTEAFF. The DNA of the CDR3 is TGTGCCAGCTCGGGGAGAGGGGGTATGAACACTGAAGCTTTCTTT.

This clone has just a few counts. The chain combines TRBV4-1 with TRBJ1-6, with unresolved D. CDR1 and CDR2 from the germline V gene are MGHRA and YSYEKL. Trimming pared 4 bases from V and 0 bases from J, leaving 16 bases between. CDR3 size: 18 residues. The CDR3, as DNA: TGCGCCAGCAGCCCTAGAGTGGAAACCCGCTCCTATAATTCACCCCTCCACTTT. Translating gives CASSPRVETRSYNSPLHF.